This T cell receptor beta chain was sequenced for a study of tumor-infiltrating lymphocytes in primary liver carcinoma. Study-wide context: Through surgical resection, the patients' primary liver carcinoma was treated.

Study-level points and caveats: Significantly greater top-250-clone fractions characterized tumors relative to blood (p = 0.039).

About this clonotype itself: Its antigen is still unknown.

The CDR3 sequence is 17 residues long. The V and J ends lost 3 bases and 2 bases, in that order; junction bases with no gene match: 9. The germline gives CDR1 MDHEN, CDR2 SYDVKM. Alongside blood RNA obtained from unsorted whole blood, germline DNA was also extracted. The authors made TCR beta cDNA from around 500 ng total RNA with a constant-region primer. Slightly modified ARM-PCR served as the procedure for the TCR beta libraries. These libraries came from three rounds of nested multiplex PCR. A C-beta reverse primer and TRBV1-TRBV30 forward primers served in each of the first two PCR rounds, at roughly 10 cycles apiece. TCRdb redid the calling of the multiplex PCR reads with MiXCR, one entry per CDR3 protein. This table holds about 310,000 distinct CDR3 sequences, approximately 54% found once.

This TCR derives from a woman in her thirties with primary liver carcinoma and hepatitis B virus infection. Specimen: peripheral blood. The genes are TRBV28 and TRBJ2-7; 11 bases line up with TRBD2. The CDR3 spells CASSLVGGSGRAYEQYF. DNA for the CDR3: TGTGCCAGCAGTTTGGTGGGAGGTAGCGGGAGGGCCTACGAGCAGTACTTC.